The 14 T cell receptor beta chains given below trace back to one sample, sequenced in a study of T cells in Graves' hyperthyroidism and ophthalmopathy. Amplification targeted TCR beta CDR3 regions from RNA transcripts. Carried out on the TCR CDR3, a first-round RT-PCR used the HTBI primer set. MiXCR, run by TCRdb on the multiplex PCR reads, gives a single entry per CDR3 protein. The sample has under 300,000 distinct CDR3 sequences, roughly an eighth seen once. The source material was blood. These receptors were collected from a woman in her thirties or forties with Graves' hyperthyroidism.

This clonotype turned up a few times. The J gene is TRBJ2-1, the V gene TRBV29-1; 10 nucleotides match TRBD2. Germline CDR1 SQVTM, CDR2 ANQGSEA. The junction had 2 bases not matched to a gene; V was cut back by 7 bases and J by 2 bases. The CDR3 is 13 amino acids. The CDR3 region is CSALAGAYNEQFF. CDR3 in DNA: TGCAGCGCCCTAGCGGGGGCCTACAATGAGCAGTTCTTC.

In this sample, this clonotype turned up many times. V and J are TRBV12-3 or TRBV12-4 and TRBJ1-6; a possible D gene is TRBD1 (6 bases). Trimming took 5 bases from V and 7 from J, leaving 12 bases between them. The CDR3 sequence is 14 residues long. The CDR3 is CASSPRQVNSPLHF. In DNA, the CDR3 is TGTGCCAGCAGTCCCCGACAGGTGAATTCACCCCTCCACTTT.

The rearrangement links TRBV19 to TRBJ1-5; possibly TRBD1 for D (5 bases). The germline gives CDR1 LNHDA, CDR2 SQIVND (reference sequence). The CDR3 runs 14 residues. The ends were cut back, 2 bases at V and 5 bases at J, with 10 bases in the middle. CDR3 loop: CASSIQGVDQPQHF. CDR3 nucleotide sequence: TGTGCCAGTAGTATACAAGGGGTCGATCAGCCCCAGCATTTT.

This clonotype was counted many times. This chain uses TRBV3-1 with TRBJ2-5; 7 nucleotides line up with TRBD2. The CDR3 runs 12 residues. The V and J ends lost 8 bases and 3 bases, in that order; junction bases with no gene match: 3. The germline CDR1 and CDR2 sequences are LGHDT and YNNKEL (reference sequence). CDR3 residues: CASGGGEETQYF. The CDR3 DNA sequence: TGTGCCAGCGGGGGGGGGGAAGAGACCCAGTACTTC.

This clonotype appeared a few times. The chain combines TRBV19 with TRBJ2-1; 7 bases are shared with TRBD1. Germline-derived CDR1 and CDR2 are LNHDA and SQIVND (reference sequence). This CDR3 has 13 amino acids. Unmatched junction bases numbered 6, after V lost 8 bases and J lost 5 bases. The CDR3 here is CASGRDSDNEQFF. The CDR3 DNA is TGTGCCAGTGGCCGGGACAGCGACAATGAGCAGTTCTTC.

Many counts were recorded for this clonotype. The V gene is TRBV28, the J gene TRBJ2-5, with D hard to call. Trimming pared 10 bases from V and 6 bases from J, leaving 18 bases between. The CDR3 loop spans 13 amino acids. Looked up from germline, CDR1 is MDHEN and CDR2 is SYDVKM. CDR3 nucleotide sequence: TGTGCCACCGCCGACCGGGCGCCCCAGACCCAGTACTTC. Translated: CATADRAPQTQYF.

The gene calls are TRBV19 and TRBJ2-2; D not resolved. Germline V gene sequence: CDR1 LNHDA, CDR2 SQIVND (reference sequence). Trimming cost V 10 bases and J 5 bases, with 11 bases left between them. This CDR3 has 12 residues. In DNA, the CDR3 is TGTGCCACCCCCGATGCTACCGGGGAGCTGTTTTTT. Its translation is CATPDATGELFF.

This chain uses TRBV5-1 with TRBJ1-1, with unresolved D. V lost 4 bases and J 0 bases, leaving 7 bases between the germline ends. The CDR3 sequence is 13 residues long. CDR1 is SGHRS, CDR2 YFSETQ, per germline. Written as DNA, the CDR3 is TGCGCCAGCAGCATGGGCCTGAACACTGAAGCTTTCTTT. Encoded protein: CASSMGLNTEAFF.

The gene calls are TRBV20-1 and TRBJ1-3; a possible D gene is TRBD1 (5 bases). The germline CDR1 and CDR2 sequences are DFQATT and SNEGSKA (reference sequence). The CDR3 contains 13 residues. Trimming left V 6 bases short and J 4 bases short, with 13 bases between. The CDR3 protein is CSALPGAGNTIYF. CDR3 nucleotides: TGCAGTGCCCTACCCGGGGCCGGAAACACCATATATTTT.

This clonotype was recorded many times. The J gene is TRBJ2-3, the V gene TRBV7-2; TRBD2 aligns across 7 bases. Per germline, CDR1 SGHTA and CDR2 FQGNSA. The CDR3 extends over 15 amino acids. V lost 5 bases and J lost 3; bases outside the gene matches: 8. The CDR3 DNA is TGTGCCAGCAGCCCCCAAGCGGGAATAACAGATACGCAGTATTTT. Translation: CASSPQAGITDTQYF. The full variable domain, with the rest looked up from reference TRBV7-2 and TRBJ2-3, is GAGVSQSPSNKVTEKGKDVELRCDPISGHTALYWYRQSLGQGLEFLIYFQGNSAPDKSGLPSDRFSAERTGGSVSTLTIQRTQQEDSAVYLCASSPQAGITDTQYFGPGTRLTVL.

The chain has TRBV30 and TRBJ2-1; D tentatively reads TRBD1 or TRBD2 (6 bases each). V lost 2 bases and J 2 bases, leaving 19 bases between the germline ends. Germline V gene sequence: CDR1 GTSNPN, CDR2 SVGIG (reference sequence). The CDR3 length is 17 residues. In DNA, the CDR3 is TGTGCCTGGAGTCCCGGATCCCCCGGGGGCCCCTACAATGAGCAGTTCTTC. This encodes CAWSPGSPGGPYNEQFF.

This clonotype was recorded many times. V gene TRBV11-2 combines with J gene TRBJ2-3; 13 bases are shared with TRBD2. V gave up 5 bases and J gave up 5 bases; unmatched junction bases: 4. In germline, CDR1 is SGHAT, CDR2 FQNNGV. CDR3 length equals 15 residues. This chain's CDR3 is CASSPGLAGRDTQYF. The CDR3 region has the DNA TGTGCCAGCAGCCCGGGACTAGCGGGAAGAGATACGCAGTATTTT.

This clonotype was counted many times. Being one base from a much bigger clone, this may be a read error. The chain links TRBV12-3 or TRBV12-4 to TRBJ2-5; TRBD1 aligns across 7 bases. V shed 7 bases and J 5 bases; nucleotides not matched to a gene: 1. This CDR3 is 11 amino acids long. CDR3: CASMGQETQYF. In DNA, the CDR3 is TGTGCCAGCATGGGACAGGAGACCCAGTACTTC.

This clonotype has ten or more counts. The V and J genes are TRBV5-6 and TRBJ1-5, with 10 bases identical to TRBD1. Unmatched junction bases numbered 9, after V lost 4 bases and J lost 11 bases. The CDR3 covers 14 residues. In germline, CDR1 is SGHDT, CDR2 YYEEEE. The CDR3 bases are TGTGCCAGCAGCATTGGACAGGGGGGCTCGGCCCAGCATTTT. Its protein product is CASSIGQGGSAQHF.